Below, 27 T cell receptor beta chains from the same sample are listed, as sequenced in a study of cytomegalovirus exposure and HLA in healthy donors. The study ran its PCR with 60 Vbeta and 13 Jbeta primers. Produced via immunoSEQ multiplex PCR; TCRdb's table is partial and in-frame only. The table lists around 120,000 clones, around 74% of them singletons. Sequencing input: PBMCs. The receptor set was obtained from a man between 60 and 75 years old in good health and CMV-seropositive.

CDR3 loop: CASTEGTVYEQYF. The CDR3 region has the DNA TGCGCCAGCACGGAGGGGACGGTCTACGAGCAGTACTTC. The chain combines TRBV5-1 with TRBJ2-7; TRBD2 is a possible D gene (6 bases). In germline, CDR1 is SGHRS, CDR2 YFSETQ. This CDR3 is built from 13 residues. V lost 6 bases and J 3 bases, leaving 13 bases between the germline ends.

This clone was counted only a few times. The chain uses TRBV6-6 and TRBJ1-2, with 9 bases fitting TRBD1. CDR1 MNHNY and CDR2 SVGAGI come from the germline V gene (reference sequence). The J segment lost 4 bases and the V segment lost 4 bases, leaving 4 bases of the junction unmatched. The CDR3 is made up of 14 amino acids. CDR3 coding DNA: TGTGCCAGCAGTTTCCGGGACAGGGTCTATGGCTACACCTTC. This translates into CASSFRDRVYGYTF.

A remark on this clone: The identical CDR3 is also encoded by other nucleotide sequences in the sample. V usage is TRBV30 and J usage is TRBJ2-3; 7 bases agree with TRBD2. The CDR3 runs to 15 residues. V gave up 0 bases and J gave up 4 bases; unmatched junction bases: 7. The germline gives CDR1 GTSNPN, CDR2 SVGIG (reference sequence). CDR3 loop: CAWSVQGGRADTQYF. As DNA, the CDR3 is TGTGCCTGGAGTGTACAAGGTGGGAGGGCAGATACGCAGTATTTT.

As concerns this clone: At one end, the junction sequence differs from germline, possibly due to a read error. V is TRBV28 and J is TRBJ2-4; 13 positions agree with TRBD2. Per the germline V gene, CDR1 is MDHEN and CDR2 is SYDVKM. The CDR3 is 18 amino acids. The CDR3 is CASSFSRTSGSSKNSQYF. The CDR3 bases are TGTGCCAGCAGTTTTTCCCGGACTAGCGGGAGCTCAAAAAACAGTCAGTACTTC. Together with reference TRBV28 and TRBJ2-4, the CDR3 gives the full variable domain: DVKVTQSSRYLVKRTGEKVFLECVQDMDHENMFWYRQDPGLGLRLIYFSYDVKMKEKGDIPEGYSVSREKKERFSLILESASTNQTSMYLCASSFSRTSGSSKNSQYFGAGTRLSVL.

This sequence joins TRBV4-1 and TRBJ2-7; 15 bases map to TRBD2. V dropped 3 bases and J dropped 2; count of bases not matched to a gene: 11. CDR3 length: 19 residues. CDR1 MGHRA and CDR2 YSYEKL come from the germline V gene. The CDR3 nucleotides read TGCGCCAGCAGCCAGGCACCCGGACTAGCGGGAGGGCTCGCCTACGAGCAGTACTTC. It encodes CASSQAPGLAGGLAYEQYF.

The CDR3 protein is CASRGTGAGDTQYF. The CDR3 DNA reads as TGTGCCAGCAGGGGGACAGGGGCCGGGGATACGCAGTATTTT. V gene TRBV6-6 combines with J gene TRBJ2-3, with TRBD1 identical over 10 bases. V lost 6 bases to trimming and J lost 6 bases; unmatched junction nucleotides: 6. The CDR3 loop spans 14 amino acids. Looked up from germline, CDR1 is MNHNY and CDR2 is SVGAGI (reference sequence).

The chain couples TRBV10-3 to TRBJ1-5; 9 nucleotides agree with TRBD1. The CDR3 contains 17 residues. V shed 2 bases, J shed 2 bases, and the junction held 7 bases outside the gene matches. CDR1 and CDR2 from the germline V gene are ENHRY and SYGVKD. The CDR3 protein is CAISETGTGYGNQPQHF. The CDR3 nucleotides read TGTGCCATCAGTGAGACCGGGACAGGGTATGGCAATCAGCCCCAGCATTTT.

This chain links TRBV7-2 with TRBJ2-7; TRBD1 matches 9 bases. Trimming removed 5 bases from V and 7 bases from J; junction bases left unmatched: 9. This CDR3 is built from 14 residues. The germline V gene encodes CDR1 SGHTA and CDR2 FQGNSA. The DNA for the CDR3 is TGTGCCAGCAGCGAGAGACAGGGGGAAGGGGAGCAGTACTTC. Its protein product is CASSERQGEGEQYF.

In its sample, this clone was seen a few times. The rearrangement links TRBV5-1 to TRBJ1-4; the D gene is possibly TRBD1 (6 bases). Trimming stripped 0 bases from V and 8 bases from J, with 11 bases between. The germline V gene has CDR1 SGHRS and CDR2 YFSETQ. This CDR3 region has 14 residues. For the CDR3, the DNA is TGCGCCAGCAGCTTGGCGCAGGGGCGAGAAAAACTGTTTTTT. It specifies CASSLAQGREKLFF.

The chain employs TRBV29-1 and TRBJ2-2; the match to TRBD2 covers 8 bases. CDR3 length equals 15 residues. From germline, CDR1 is SQVTM and CDR2 ANQGSEA. V was clipped by 5 bases and J by 1 base; unmatched bases: 6. CDR3 nucleotides: TGCAGCGTTCACCCGGGACTAGGGAACACCGGGGAGCTGTTTTTT. Its protein is CSVHPGLGNTGELFF.

This clone was detected only a few times. CDR3 bases: TGCGCCAGCAGCTTTGAGGGTCGGGGAGGGGAGCAGTACTTC. This gives the protein CASSFEGRGGEQYF. The J gene is TRBJ2-7, the V gene TRBV5-1; TRBD2 agrees at 7 bases. Losses at the gene ends were 2 bases for V and 7 bases for J; bases not matched to a gene: 9. Germline V CDR1 and CDR2: SGHRS, YFSETQ. CDR3 length: 14 residues.

This clone was observed a few times. The V gene is TRBV2, the J gene TRBJ2-3, with 8 nucleotides matching TRBD2. Germline V CDR1 and CDR2: SNHLY, FYNNEI. This CDR3 comprises 16 residues. The junction had 14 bases not matched to a gene; V was cut back by 7 bases and J by 5 bases. The CDR3 region is CASIWTSFLPRDTQYF. The DNA of the CDR3 is TGTGCCAGCATTTGGACTAGCTTCCTCCCCCGAGATACGCAGTATTTT.

The rearrangement joins TRBV6-5 to TRBJ1-1, with D possibly TRBD1 on 5 matching bases. The CDR3 has 12 residues. The germline CDR1 and CDR2 sequences are MNHEY and SVGAGI. Trimming cost V 8 bases and J 0 bases, with 7 bases left between them. For the CDR3, the DNA is TGTGCCAGCCAGACAGTGAACACTGAAGCTTTCTTT. As protein: CASQTVNTEAFF.

This chain joins TRBV19 and TRBJ1-2; D remains unclear. CDR1 and CDR2 from the germline V gene are LNHDA and SQIVND (reference sequence). Trimming pared 5 bases from V and 2 bases from J, leaving 6 bases between. The CDR3 spans 12 residues. CDR3 loop: CASSEQNYGYTF. The CDR3 region has the DNA TGTGCCAGTAGTGAACAGAACTATGGCTACACCTTC.

This clone was found once. This chain uses TRBV5-4 with TRBJ2-5; TRBD2 matches 8 bases. The CDR3 totals 16 residues. The V gene's germline CDR1 is SGHNT and CDR2 YYREEE (reference sequence). V was pared by 5 bases and J by 4 bases, with 13 bases of the junction left unmatched. CDR3 coding DNA: TGTGCCAGCAGTCAGAAAGCGGGAGCACTTTCAGAGACCCAGTACTTC. Translated: CASSQKAGALSETQYF.

The chain employs TRBV27 and TRBJ2-1; D perhaps matches TRBD1 (5 bases). Germline V gene sequence: CDR1 MNHEY, CDR2 SMNVEV (reference sequence). The CDR3 contains 14 residues. Trimming removed 4 bases from V and 5 bases from J, with 12 bases in between. CDR3: CASSSRQKNNEQFF. The CDR3, as DNA: TGTGCCAGCAGTTCCCGACAGAAAAACAATGAGCAGTTCTTC.

The chain uses TRBV2 and TRBJ2-1; TRBD1 matches 9 bases. The CDR3 has 12 amino acids. The germline V gene encodes CDR1 SNHLY and CDR2 FYNNEI. V shed 6 bases and J 10 bases; nucleotides not matched to a gene: 4. In DNA form, the CDR3 reads TGTGCCAGCAGATCGACAGGGGGGGAGCAGTTCTTC. Protein product: CASRSTGGEQFF.

The V gene is TRBV30, the J gene TRBJ1-2; the match to TRBD1 covers 9 bases. Per the germline V gene, CDR1 is GTSNPN and CDR2 is SVGIG (reference sequence). The J segment lost 10 bases and the V segment lost 6 bases, leaving 15 bases of the junction unmatched. The CDR3 sequence is 14 residues long. The CDR3 bases are TGTGCCTGTCCCGGGACAGGGTGGAATGATGACTACACCTTC. Amino acids: CACPGTGWNDDYTF. Together with reference TRBV30 and TRBJ1-2, the CDR3 gives the full variable domain: SQTIHQWPATLVQPVGSPLSLECTVEGTSNPNLYWYRQAAGRGLQLLFYSVGIGQISSEVPQNLSASRPQDRQFILSSKKLLLSDSGFYLCACPGTGWNDDYTFGSGTRLTVV.

The chain employs TRBV5-1 and TRBJ1-1; D is possibly TRBD1 (6 bases). V gave up 4 bases and J gave up 1 base, with 14 bases separating them. This CDR3 is built from 15 residues. Looked up from germline, CDR1 is SGHRS and CDR2 is YFSETQ. CDR3 residues: CASSADGTKNTEAFF. Here the CDR3 DNA reads TGCGCCAGCAGCGCAGACGGGACAAAGAACACTGAAGCTTTCTTT.

The rearrangement joins TRBV30 to TRBJ1-6; tentatively, D is TRBD1 (5 bases). V gave up 5 bases and J gave up 4 bases, with 12 bases separating them. The CDR3 covers 14 residues. Germline V gene lookup returns CDR1 GTSNPN and CDR2 SVGIG (reference sequence). The CDR3 loop reads CAWAKTDYNSPLHF. CDR3 in DNA: TGTGCCTGGGCTAAGACAGATTATAATTCACCCCTCCACTTT. The full variable domain, in which reference TRBV30 and TRBJ1-6 provide the parts outside the CDR3, is SQTIHQWPATLVQPVGSPLSLECTVEGTSNPNLYWYRQAAGRGLQLLFYSVGIGQISSEVPQNLSASRPQDRQFILSSKKLLLSDSGFYLCAWAKTDYNSPLHFGNGTRLTVT.

Only one count was recorded for this clone. The chain is built from TRBV6-1 and TRBJ2-1; perhaps TRBD2 as D (6 bases). V gave up 6 bases and J gave up 5 bases, with 17 bases separating them. The CDR3 is made up of 15 amino acids. Germline V gene sequence: CDR1 MNHNS, CDR2 SASEGT. The CDR3 here is CASSAGPGGHNEQFF. The CDR3 DNA reads TGTGCCAGCAGCGCCGGTCCCGGAGGGCACAATGAGCAGTTCTTC.

J is TRBJ2-5 and V is TRBV19; 7 bases fit TRBD2. V lost 6 bases to trimming and J lost 1 base; unmatched junction nucleotides: 11. The CDR3 is 16 residues long. Germline assignment: CDR1 LNHDA and CDR2 SQIVND (reference sequence). CDR3 in DNA: TGTGCCAGTAGGAGGGCGGCTAGCGGACCCCAAGAGACCCAGTACTTC. This gives the protein CASRRAASGPQETQYF.

This clone was observed a single time. V gene TRBV10-2 combines with J gene TRBJ1-1; 9 bases fit TRBD1. The CDR3 runs to 13 residues. J lost 11 bases, V lost 7 bases, and 11 bases had no gene match. Germline lookup yields CDR1 WSHSY and CDR2 SAAADI. CDR3 DNA sequence: TGCGCCAGCATCAAAACAGGGGGCGATTTCGCTTTCTTT. Protein sequence: CASIKTGGDFAFF.

The J gene is TRBJ1-5, the V gene TRBV28, with TRBD1 matching 10 bases. Losses at the gene ends were 0 bases for V and 1 base for J; bases not matched to a gene: 9. This CDR3 is built from 19 residues. The germline V gene encodes CDR1 MDHEN and CDR2 SYDVKM. The CDR3 sequence: CASSLWGTGVLASNQPQHF. CDR3 coding DNA: TGTGCCAGCAGTTTATGGGGGACAGGGGTTTTGGCGAGCAATCAGCCCCAGCATTTT.

The chain couples TRBV18 to TRBJ1-2; maybe TRBD1 (6 bases). Trimming pared 2 bases from V and 2 bases from J, leaving 6 bases between. The CDR3 totals 13 residues. Germline V gene data show CDR1 as KGHSH and CDR2 as LQKENI. CDR3 sequence: CASSPDRNYGYTF. The CDR3 bases are TGTGCCAGCTCACCAGACAGGAACTATGGCTACACCTTC.

The chain employs TRBV11-2 and TRBJ1-1; a weak D match, TRBD1 (5 bases). The CDR3 has 15 residues. The V end lost 5 bases, the J end lost 0 bases, and 13 bases lay between the germline ends. Looked up from germline, CDR1 is SGHAT and CDR2 is FQNNGV. The CDR3 sequence: CASSRSGAMNTEAFF. The CDR3 DNA reads as TGTGCCAGCAGCCGATCTGGGGCCATGAACACTGAAGCTTTCTTT.

The chain couples TRBV6-5 to TRBJ1-2; 7 bases line up with TRBD1. Germline CDR1 is MNHEY and CDR2 is SVGAGI. After removal of 6 bases from V and 5 bases from J, the junction contained 6 bases not matched to a gene. The CDR3 extends over 13 amino acids. CDR3 sequence (DNA): TGTGCCAGCAGCAGACAGGGTAGATATGGCTACACCTTC. Amino acid sequence: CASSRQGRYGYTF.